This T cell receptor beta chain was recovered during a study of T cell responses to AZD1222 COVID-19 vaccine. Whole-study findings and limits: Baseline seropositivity occurred in only 5 to 7 AZD1222 recipients.

The CDR3 extends over 12 amino acids. Trimming took off 4 bases at V and 11 bases at J, with 12 bases between the two ends. Per the germline V gene, CDR1 is SGHTA and CDR2 is FQGNSA. Points on this clone: Antigen unknown.

The protocol was immunoSEQ multiplex PCR, while the TCRdb copy is restricted to in-frame clones and leaves out a portion. Of 140,000 to 150,000 clones listed, 91% are singletons. Sample: peripheral blood, taken 28 days after the second AZD1222 dose. This receptor was obtained from an adult who received the AZD1222 COVID-19 vaccine. The chain employs TRBV7-2 and TRBJ2-4; no firm D call. CDR3 amino acids: CASSSDIGVQYF. The CDR3 bases are TGTGCCAGCAGCTCCGACATTGGGGTTCAGTACTTC.